This entry lists 13 T cell receptor beta chains sequenced from one sample in a study of CD8+ T cells in alopecia areata. Isolated RNA was reverse transcribed into cDNA used as the sequencing template. Method: immunoSEQ multiplex PCR; TCRdb's copy keeps in-frame clones and lacks some. The sample includes over 150,000 clones, roughly three fifths seen only once; the top ten take less than 0.8%. Treatment specified: oral pan-JAK inhibitor, 5-10 mg twice daily. The sequenced sample was CD4+ T cells sorted from blood, obtained at week 4, from a patient treated with tofacitinib. These receptors all stem from a human donor with alopecia areata.

This chain joins TRBV4-1 and TRBJ2-7; D is perhaps TRBD1 or TRBD2 (7 bases each). Germline CDR1 reads MGHRA; CDR2 reads YSYEKL. The CDR3 runs to 17 residues. V lost 2 bases and J lost 3, with 20 bases in between. The CDR3 spells CASSQPRGREALYEQYF. Here the CDR3 DNA reads TGCGCCAGCAGCCAACCCAGGGGGAGGGAGGCCCTCTACGAGCAGTACTTC.

This clone appeared once. One junction end does not reproduce the germline sequence, and a read error may be involved. The chain combines TRBV6-5 with TRBJ2-5, with D possibly matching TRBD2 (5 bases). Germline V gives CDR1 MNHEY, CDR2 SVGAGI. This CDR3 contains 15 residues. CDR3 protein: CASSYGEPLGETQYF. The CDR3 DNA reads as TGCGCCAGCAGTTATGGGGAGCCCCTCGGGGAGACCCAGTACTTC.

This sequence joins TRBV30 and TRBJ2-5; 10 nucleotides match TRBD2. Germline V CDR1 and CDR2: GTSNPN, SVGIG (reference sequence). V lost 0 bases and J lost 3; bases outside the gene matches: 4. The CDR3 is made up of 15 amino acids. The CDR3 here is CAWSVIGLAEETQYF. As DNA, the CDR3 is TGTGCCTGGAGTGTAATTGGACTAGCGGAAGAGACCCAGTACTTC.

The gene calls are TRBV7-9 and TRBJ2-6, with 8 bases that match TRBD2. Germline V gives CDR1 SEHNR, CDR2 FQNEAQ (reference sequence). The V gene end was trimmed by 4 bases and the J gene end by 0 bases; junction bases not matched to a gene: 11. The CDR3 is 19 residues long. The CDR3 here is CASSSLAGARLSGANVLTF. In nucleotides, the CDR3 is TGTGCCAGCAGCTCCCTAGCGGGCGCCAGACTCTCTGGGGCCAACGTCCTGACTTTC.

This clone has just a few counts. The rearrangement links TRBV6-1 to TRBJ2-3; 8 positions agree with TRBD2. With V trimmed by 3 bases and J by 6 bases, 8 bases remained unmatched. Germline V gene sequence: CDR1 MNHNS, CDR2 SASEGT. The CDR3 has 15 amino acids. The CDR3 bases are TGTGCCAGCAGTGACAAGTGGACTAGCTCCGATACGCAGTATTTT. It yields the protein CASSDKWTSSDTQYF.

The CDR3 DNA sequence: TGCGCCAGCAGCCTACTAGCGGGAGCCTACAATGAGCAGTTCTTC. Encoded protein: CASSLLAGAYNEQFF. The genes are TRBV5-1 and TRBJ2-1; TRBD2 agrees at 11 bases. Germline CDR1 reads SGHRS; CDR2 reads YFSETQ. V lost 4 bases and J lost 2; bases outside the gene matches: 2. CDR3 length equals 15 residues.

The chain combines TRBV29-1 with TRBJ1-1, with D possibly being TRBD1 (5 bases). The CDR3 has 13 amino acids. Trimming left V 2 bases short and J 5 bases short, with 12 bases between. The germline gives CDR1 SQVTM, CDR2 ANQGSEA. CDR3 bases: TGCAGCGTTGAACAGGGTGCGGGGACTGAAGCTTTCTTT. Its translation is CSVEQGAGTEAFF.

The genes are TRBV5-1 and TRBJ2-5; 11 positions match TRBD2. The CDR3 covers 16 residues. Germline CDR1 and CDR2: SGHRS and YFSETQ. V lost 7 bases to trimming and J lost 1 base; unmatched junction nucleotides: 9. Written as DNA, the CDR3 is TGCGCCAGCCACCCGACTAGCGGGATGCCCCAAGAGACCCAGTACTTC. It codes for CASHPTSGMPQETQYF.

The chain recombines TRBV15 with TRBJ2-4; D unclear. Trimming left V 1 base short and J 0 bases short, with 13 bases between. The germline V gene encodes CDR1 LNHNV and CDR2 YYDKDF (reference sequence). This CDR3 region has 17 residues. In DNA, the CDR3 is TGTGCCACCAGCAGAGGCTTGGGTGAACTAGCCAAAAACATTCAGTACTTC. Translated, it gives CATSRGLGELAKNIQYF.

This clone was counted a few times. The gene calls are TRBV5-1 and TRBJ2-1, with D maybe TRBD2 (7 bases). The CDR3 is 16 amino acids. Germline V gene sequence: CDR1 SGHRS, CDR2 YFSETQ. V was shortened by 0 bases and J by 9 bases, with 19 bases between the two germline ends. The CDR3 here is CASSLVAGEGGGEQFF. CDR3 bases: TGCGCCAGCAGCTTGGTGGCGGGAGAGGGAGGGGGTGAGCAGTTCTTC.

The genes are TRBV13 and TRBJ1-1; D is perhaps TRBD1 (6 bases). V lost 7 bases and J lost 1, with 16 bases in between. The CDR3 is 15 amino acids. Per germline, CDR1 PRHDT and CDR2 FYEKMQ (reference sequence). DNA for the CDR3: TGTGCCAGCACCCTTACGGGGACACCGAACACTGAAGCTTTCTTT. Translation gives CASTLTGTPNTEAFF.

V gene TRBV30 combines with J gene TRBJ1-2; the D is unclear. Germline V gene lookup returns CDR1 GTSNPN and CDR2 SVGIG (reference sequence). Trimming stripped 4 bases from V and 7 bases from J, with 13 bases between. The CDR3 sequence is 12 residues long. The CDR3 DNA reads as TGTGCCTGGAAGGCTGGCGGCCTTGGCTACACCTTC. This translates into CAWKAGGLGYTF.

V usage is TRBV6-1 and J usage is TRBJ1-2, with TRBD1 identical over 7 bases. CDR1 is MNHNS, CDR2 SASEGT, per germline. V lost 5 bases to trimming and J lost 8 bases; unmatched junction nucleotides: 14. This CDR3 comprises 15 residues. The CDR3 DNA sequence: TGTGCCAGCAGTCCGGATTTACAGGGGATGGCGGGCTACACCTTC. This sequence encodes CASSPDLQGMAGYTF.